This passage covers 14 T cell receptor beta chains from one sample sequenced in a study of brain T cells in children with intractable seizures. Here immunoSEQ multiplex PCR was the method, and the copy in TCRdb shows in-frame clones only, minus some. Here the sample spans 95,000 to 120,000 clones, approximately 94% being singletons. The sequencing used peripheral blood, collected at surgery. Every receptor here comes from a boy younger than two with hemimegalencephaly and intractable seizures.

The chain has TRBV28 and TRBJ2-7; no clear D gene. Trimming shortened V by 5 bases and J by 5 bases, and 19 bases separated the two germline ends. Germline V CDR1 and CDR2: MDHEN, SYDVKM. The CDR3 has 15 amino acids. As DNA, the CDR3 is TGTGCCAGCAGTCCCGCGGCCCTCTTTAAACACGAGCAGTACTTC. It is translated as CASSPAALFKHEQYF.

The chain combines TRBV15 with TRBJ2-1; 13 bases fit TRBD2. Germline-derived CDR1 and CDR2 are LNHNV and YYDKDF (reference sequence). V shed 5 bases, J shed 9 bases, and the junction held 4 bases outside the gene matches. The CDR3 consists of 14 residues. CDR3 in amino acids: CATSPWTSGSEQFF. For the CDR3, the DNA is TGTGCCACCAGCCCCTGGACTAGCGGGAGTGAGCAGTTCTTC.

This chain uses TRBV28 with TRBJ2-3; D is tentatively TRBD1 or TRBD2 (5 bases each). The CDR3 totals 16 residues. Trimming shortened V by 6 bases and J by 4 bases, and 20 bases separated the two germline ends. Germline V lookup: CDR1 MDHEN, CDR2 SYDVKM. CDR3 DNA: TGTGCCAGCAGCCTCCCGGGGCCTTCGCGGGCAGATACGCAGTATTTT. It is translated as CASSLPGPSRADTQYF.

The chain employs TRBV5-1 and TRBJ2-3, with D unclear. The V end lost 0 bases, the J end lost 0 bases, and 5 bases lay between the germline ends. The CDR3 is 14 residues long. CDR1 SGHRS and CDR2 YFSETQ come from the germline V gene. CDR3 nucleotides: TGCGCCAGCAGCTTGGTAGACAGCACAGATACGCAGTATTTT. Its translation is CASSLVDSTDTQYF.

This rearrangement joins TRBV6-5 to TRBJ2-7, with 9 bases matching TRBD2. Germline V lookup: CDR1 MNHEY, CDR2 SVGAGI. V was pared by 4 bases and J by 2 bases, with 9 bases of the junction left unmatched. The CDR3 length is 16 residues. CDR3 bases: TGTGCCAGCAGTTCCGGGGTAGCGGGAGCAACCTACGAGCAGTACTTC. Protein sequence: CASSSGVAGATYEQYF.

V gene TRBV29-1 combines with J gene TRBJ2-2, with 8 bases aligning to TRBD2. V trimming: 7 bases; J trimming: 7 bases; junction bases outside the gene matches: 11. This CDR3 spans 14 amino acids. Germline V gene data show CDR1 as SQVTM and CDR2 as ANQGSEA. The CDR3 loop reads CSGSGTRGIGELFF. CDR3 nucleotide sequence: TGCAGCGGTTCCGGGACTAGAGGGATCGGGGAGCTGTTTTTT.

The gene calls are TRBV28 and TRBJ2-7; D gene unclear. This CDR3 spans 11 amino acids. With 8 bases removed from V and 5 bases from J, the gap between germline ends came to 10 bases. The germline V gene has CDR1 MDHEN and CDR2 SYDVKM. Here the CDR3 reads CASGRRHEQYF. The CDR3 nucleotides are TGTGCCAGCGGACGCCGCCACGAGCAGTACTTC.

The genes are TRBV28 and TRBJ1-3, with D unresolved. Looked up from germline, CDR1 is MDHEN and CDR2 is SYDVKM. CDR3 length equals 15 residues. The V end lost 3 bases, the J end lost 2 bases, and 11 bases lay between the germline ends. The CDR3 region has the DNA TGTGCCAGCAGTTTTATGGGCGGGGCTGGAAACACCATATATTTT. Translated: CASSFMGGAGNTIYF.

The chain has TRBV10-3 and TRBJ2-7; D uncertain. Trimming left V 2 bases short and J 3 bases short, with 5 bases between. CDR1 and CDR2 (germline): ENHRY, SYGVKD. The CDR3 has 12 residues. CDR3 loop: CAISERNYEQYF. CDR3 DNA: TGTGCCATCAGTGAGAGAAACTACGAGCAGTACTTC.

For the CDR3, the DNA is TGTGCCAGCTCCCAGGAAGGACTAGCCTACGAGCAGTACTTC. Protein: CASSQEGLAYEQYF. V is TRBV18 and J is TRBJ2-7; 7 bases are shared with TRBD2. Germline V CDR1 and CDR2: KGHSH, LQKENI. V gave up 6 bases and J gave up 2 bases; unmatched junction bases: 7. The CDR3 is made up of 14 amino acids.

The chain has TRBV5-1 and TRBJ2-2; D unresolved. The germline V gene has CDR1 SGHRS and CDR2 YFSETQ. There are 14 residues in the CDR3. V dropped 4 bases and J dropped 4 bases, with 11 bases sitting between them. In nucleotides, the CDR3 is TGCGCCAGCAGCATCTTACTGGGCACCGGGGAGCTGTTTTTT. Translating it yields CASSILLGTGELFF. The complete variable domain, with remaining parts taken from reference TRBV5-1 and TRBJ2-2, reads KAGVTQTPRYLIKTRGQQVTLSCSPISGHRSVSWYQQTPGQGLQFLFEYFSETQRNKGNFPGRFSGRQFSNSRSEMNVSTLELGDSALYLCASSILLGTGELFFGEGSRLTVL.

The V and J genes are TRBV27 and TRBJ2-1, with 7 bases lining up with TRBD2. J gave up 2 bases and V 2 bases, and 9 bases lay outside the gene matches. CDR3 length equals 17 residues. Germline lookup yields CDR1 MNHEY and CDR2 SMNVEV (reference sequence). The CDR3: CASSLGGGHLAYNEQFF. The CDR3 DNA reads as TGTGCCAGCAGTTTAGGCGGGGGTCACCTGGCCTACAATGAGCAGTTCTTC.

The rearrangement joins TRBV23-1 to TRBJ1-6, with 8 bases aligning to TRBD1. TRBV23-1 is an ORF, with its function uncertain. The CDR3 has 15 amino acids. With 0 bases clipped from V and 8 bases from J, the junction kept 3 bases outside the gene matches. The CDR3 region has the DNA TGCGCCAGCAGTCAATCGACAGGGGACTATTCACCCCTCCACTTT. This sequence encodes CASSQSTGDYSPLHF.

This rearrangement joins TRBV10-3 to TRBJ1-5, with D perhaps matching TRBD1 (6 bases). V was clipped by 2 bases and J by 1 base, with 15 bases between them. The germline CDR1 and CDR2 sequences are ENHRY and SYGVKD. CDR3 length equals 17 residues. The CDR3 is CAISEPKQGRSNQPQHF. CDR3 bases: TGTGCCATCAGTGAGCCAAAACAGGGAAGGAGCAATCAGCCCCAGCATTTT.